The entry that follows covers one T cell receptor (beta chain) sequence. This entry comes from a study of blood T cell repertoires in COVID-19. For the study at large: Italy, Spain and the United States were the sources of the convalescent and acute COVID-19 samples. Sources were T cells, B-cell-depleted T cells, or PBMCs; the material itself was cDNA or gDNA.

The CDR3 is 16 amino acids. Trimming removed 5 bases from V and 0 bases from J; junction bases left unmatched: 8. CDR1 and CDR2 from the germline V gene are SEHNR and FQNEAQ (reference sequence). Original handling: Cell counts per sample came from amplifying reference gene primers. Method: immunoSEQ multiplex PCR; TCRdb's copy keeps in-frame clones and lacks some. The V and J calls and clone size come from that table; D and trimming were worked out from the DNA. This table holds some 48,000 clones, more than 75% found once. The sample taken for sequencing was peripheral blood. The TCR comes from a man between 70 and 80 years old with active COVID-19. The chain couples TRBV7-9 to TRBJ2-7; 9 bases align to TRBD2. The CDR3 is CASSPHGTSSSYEQYF. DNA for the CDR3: TGTGCCAGCAGCCCACACGGGACTAGCAGCTCCTACGAGCAGTACTTC. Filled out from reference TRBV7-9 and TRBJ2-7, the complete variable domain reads DTGVSQNPRHKITKRGQNVTFRCDPISEHNRLYWYRQTLGQGPEFLTYFQNEAQLEKSRLLSDRFSAERPKGSFSTLEIQRTEQGDSAMYLCASSPHGTSSSYEQYFGPGTRLTVT.